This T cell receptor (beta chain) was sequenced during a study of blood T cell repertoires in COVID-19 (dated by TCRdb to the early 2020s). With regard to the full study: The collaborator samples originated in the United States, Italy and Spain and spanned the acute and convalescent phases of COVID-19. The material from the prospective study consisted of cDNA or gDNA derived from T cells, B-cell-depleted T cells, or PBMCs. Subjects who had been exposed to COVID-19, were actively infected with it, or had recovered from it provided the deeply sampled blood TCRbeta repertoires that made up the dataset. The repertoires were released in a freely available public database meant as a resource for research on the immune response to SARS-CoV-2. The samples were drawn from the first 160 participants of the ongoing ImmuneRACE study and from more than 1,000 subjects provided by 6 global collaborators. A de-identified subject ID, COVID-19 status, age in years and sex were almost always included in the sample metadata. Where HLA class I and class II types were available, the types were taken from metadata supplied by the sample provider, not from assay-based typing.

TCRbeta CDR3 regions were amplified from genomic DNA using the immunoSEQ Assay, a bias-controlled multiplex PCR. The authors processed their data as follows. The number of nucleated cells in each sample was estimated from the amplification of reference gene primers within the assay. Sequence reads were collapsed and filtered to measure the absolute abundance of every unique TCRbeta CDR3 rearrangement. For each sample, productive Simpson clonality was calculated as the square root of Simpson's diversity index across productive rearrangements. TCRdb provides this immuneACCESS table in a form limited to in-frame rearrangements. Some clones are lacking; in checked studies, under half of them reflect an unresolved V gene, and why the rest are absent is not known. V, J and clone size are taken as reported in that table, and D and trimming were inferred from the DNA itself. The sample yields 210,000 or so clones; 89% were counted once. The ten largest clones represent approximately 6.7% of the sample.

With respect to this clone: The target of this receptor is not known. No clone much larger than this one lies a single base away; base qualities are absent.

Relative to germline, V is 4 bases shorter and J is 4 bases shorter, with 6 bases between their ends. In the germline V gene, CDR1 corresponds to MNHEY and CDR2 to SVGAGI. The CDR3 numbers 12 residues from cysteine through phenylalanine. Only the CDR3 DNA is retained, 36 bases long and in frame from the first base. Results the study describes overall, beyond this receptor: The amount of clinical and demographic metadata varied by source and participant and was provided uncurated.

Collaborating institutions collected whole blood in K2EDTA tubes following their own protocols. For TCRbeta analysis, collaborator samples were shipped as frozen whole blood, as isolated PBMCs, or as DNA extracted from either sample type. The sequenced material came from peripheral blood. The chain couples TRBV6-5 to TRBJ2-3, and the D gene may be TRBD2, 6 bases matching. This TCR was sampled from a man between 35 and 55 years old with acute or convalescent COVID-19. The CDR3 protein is CASSSGADTQYF. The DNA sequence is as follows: TGTGCCAGCAGTTCGGGGGCAGATACGCAGTATTTT.